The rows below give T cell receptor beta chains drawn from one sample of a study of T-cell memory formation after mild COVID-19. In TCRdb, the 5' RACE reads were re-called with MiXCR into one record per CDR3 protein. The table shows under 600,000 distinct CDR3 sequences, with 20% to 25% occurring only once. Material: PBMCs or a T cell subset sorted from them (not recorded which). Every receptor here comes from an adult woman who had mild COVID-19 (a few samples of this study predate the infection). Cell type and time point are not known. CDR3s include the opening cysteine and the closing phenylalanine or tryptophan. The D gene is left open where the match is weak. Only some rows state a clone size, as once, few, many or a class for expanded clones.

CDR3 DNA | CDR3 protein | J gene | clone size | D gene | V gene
TGTGCCAGCAGTATACTAGCGGGAGAACACTTCTCAGCCCCTTTATACGAGCAGTACTTC | CASSILAGEHFSAPLYEQYF | TRBJ2-7 | - | TRBD2 | TRBV7-6
TGTGCCAGCAGCTTATATGGTGACACTGAAGCTTTCTTT | CASSLYGDTEAFF | TRBJ1-1 | - | - | TRBV7-9
TGTGCCAGCAGCTTATGGGACACGTTTGTCCCCTACGAGCAGTACTTC | CASSLWDTFVPYEQYF | TRBJ2-7 | - | - | TRBV7-6
TGTGCCAGTAGTCCGACTCCGGGACAGTCGGTACCCCGGTACGCCTTC | CASSPTPGQSVPRYAF | TRBJ1-2 | - | TRBD1 | TRBV19
TGTGCCTGGAGTGTCCCGACAGACCTGAACACTGAAGCTTTCTTT | CAWSVPTDLNTEAFF | TRBJ1-1 | - | - | TRBV30
TGTGCCAGCAGTGAGCCGGGAAATTCACCCCTCCACTTT | CASSEPGNSPLHF | TRBJ1-6 | once | - | TRBV25-1
TGCGCCAGCAGCTTGGCCCGGCAGGGGTATGGCTACACCTTC | CASSLARQGYGYTF | TRBJ1-2 | few | - | TRBV5-1
TGTGCCAGCAGTAACAACAGGGGACGGCAGTACTTC | CASSNNRGRQYF | TRBJ2-7 | - | TRBD1 | TRBV6-5
TGTGCCAGCAGTTTAGTTAGGGCGTACAATGAGCAGTTCTTC | CASSLVRAYNEQFF | TRBJ2-1 | few | - | TRBV12-3/TRBV12-4
TGCGCCAGCAGCTTGTACGGCAGGGTTAATGACGGGGAGCTGTTTTTT | CASSLYGRVNDGELFF | TRBJ2-2 | - | - | TRBV5-1
TGTGCCAGCAGCTGGAGCCCAACCGGGGAGCTGTTTTTT | CASSWSPTGELFF | TRBJ2-2 | - | - | TRBV7-6
TGTGCCTGGGGGACAGGCTTCGAAGATACGCAGTATTTT | CAWGTGFEDTQYF | TRBJ2-3 | few | TRBD1 | TRBV30
TGTGCCAGCAGCTTCGGAGGAGGGACGAACACTGAAGCTTTCTTT | CASSFGGGTNTEAFF | TRBJ1-1 | few | - | TRBV11-3
TGTGCCAGCAGCTGGGGGCCCACGGAGACCCAGTACTTC | CASSWGPTETQYF | TRBJ2-5 | few | - | TRBV12-3/TRBV12-4
TGTGCCAGCAGCTTAGATACAGGGGTCCTCTCCTACGAGCAGTACTTC | CASSLDTGVLSYEQYF | TRBJ2-7 | few | TRBD1 | TRBV7-6
TGTGCCAGCAGCTCAACTGGACAGGATTTCACAGATACGCAGTATTTT | CASSSTGQDFTDTQYF | TRBJ2-3 | - | TRBD1 | TRBV7-9
TGTGCCAGCAGCCCCGCCTTCTCCTACAATGAGCAGTTCTTC | CASSPAFSYNEQFF | TRBJ2-1 | - | - | TRBV11-3
TGTGCCAGCAGGTCCCGGCGGGACTACCTATTTGATACGCAGTATTTT | CASRSRRDYLFDTQYF | TRBJ2-3 | few | TRBD2 | TRBV12-3/TRBV12-4
TGTGCCACCAGTGATGGGCCCCGGACTGAAGCTTTCTTT | CATSDGPRTEAFF | TRBJ1-1 | - | - | TRBV24-1
TGTGCCAGCAGTTACACTATGGCGAGCTCTGGGGCCAACGTCCTGACTTTC | CASSYTMASSGANVLTF | TRBJ2-6 | few | - | TRBV6-5